The 8 T cell receptor beta chains below all came from one sample that was sequenced in a study of T cells expressing NK-cell markers. TCRdb reprocessed the 5' RACE reads and stores each CDR3 protein as one record, lacking DNA. Its table records roughly 180,000 distinct CDR3 sequences. The material sequenced was blood T cells: a sorted CD56 or NKG2C T cell subset, CD4+ or CD8+ T cells, or bulk PBMC T cells (not recorded which). These receptors were collected from a woman between 18 and 69 years old in good health.

The rearrangement links TRBV12-3 or TRBV12-4 to TRBJ1-2. The CDR3 has 14 residues. The CDR3 protein is CASSLSGYNYGYTF.

The chain employs TRBV20-1 and TRBJ2-5; there is no DNA to check the TCRdb D call of TRBD2. Germline CDR1 DFQATT, CDR2 SNEGSKA (reference sequence). The CDR3 covers 14 residues. The CDR3 here is CSAISSIKQETQYF.

The chain uses TRBV5-1 and TRBJ2-7; with no DNA, the TCRdb D assignment of TRBD2 cannot be verified. CDR3 length equals 15 residues. CDR1 is SGHRS, CDR2 YFSETQ, per germline. CDR3: CASSSSGTYSYEQYF. The full variable domain, completed using reference TRBV5-1 and TRBJ2-7, is KAGVTQTPRYLIKTRGQQVTLSCSPISGHRSVSWYQQTPGQGLQFLFEYFSETQRNKGNFPGRFSGRQFSNSRSEMNVSTLELGDSALYLCASSSSGTYSYEQYFGPGTRLTVT.

The rearrangement joins TRBV9 to TRBJ1-6; the TRBD1 assignment by TCRdb is unverifiable without DNA. This CDR3 spans 13 amino acids. CDR1 and CDR2 from the germline V gene are SGDLS and YYNGEE. Here the CDR3 reads CASGTDRDSPLHF. The complete variable domain, with remaining parts taken from reference TRBV9 and TRBJ1-6, reads DSGVTQTPKHLITATGQRVTLRCSPRSGDLSVYWYQQSLDQGLQFLIQYYNGEERAKGNILERFSAQQFPDLHSELNLSSLELGDSALYFCASGTDRDSPLHFGNGTRLTVT.

The chain uses TRBV27 and TRBJ1-5. CDR3 length: 15 amino acids. CDR1 is MNHEY, CDR2 SMNVEV, per germline (reference sequence). CDR3 protein: CASSRTPPESQPQHF.

CDR3: CASSASGAGVYNEQFF. The chain uses TRBV9 and TRBJ2-1; there is no DNA to check the TCRdb D call of TRBD2. Germline V CDR1 and CDR2: SGDLS, YYNGEE. This CDR3 spans 16 amino acids.

The CDR3 protein is CASSPRARDTQYF. The chain links TRBV18 to TRBJ2-3. The germline CDR1 and CDR2 sequences are KGHSH and LQKENI. CDR3 size: 13 residues.

The chain carries TRBV24-1 and TRBJ2-1. Germline values: CDR1 KGHDR, CDR2 SFDVKD. The CDR3 runs to 16 residues. The CDR3 reads CATSGRETKSYNEQFF.